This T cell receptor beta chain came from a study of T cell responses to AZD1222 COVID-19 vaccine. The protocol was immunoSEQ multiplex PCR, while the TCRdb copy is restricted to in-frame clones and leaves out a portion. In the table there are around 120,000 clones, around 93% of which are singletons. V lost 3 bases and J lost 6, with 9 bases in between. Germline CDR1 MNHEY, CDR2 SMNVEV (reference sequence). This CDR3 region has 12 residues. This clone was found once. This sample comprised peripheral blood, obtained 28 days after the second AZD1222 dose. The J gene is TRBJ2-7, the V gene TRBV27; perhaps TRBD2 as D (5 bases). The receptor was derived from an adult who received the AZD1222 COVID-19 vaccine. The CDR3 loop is CASSFGGSEQYF. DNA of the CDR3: TGTGCCAGCAGTTTTGGAGGTTCCGAGCAGTACTTC.